This T cell receptor beta chain stems from a study of technical replicates of blood from a handful of donors. Generated by immunoSEQ multiplex PCR, the TCRdb table keeps only in-frame clones and is missing some. The profile covers around 72,000 clones, with around 92% appearing a single time and under 0.4% taken by the ten largest. The CDR3 runs to 16 residues. Per the germline V gene, CDR1 is GTSNPN and CDR2 is SVGIG (reference sequence). V shed 0 bases and J 7 bases; nucleotides not matched to a gene: 9. This sequence originates from a human donor in good health. Some clones in this sample may be carry-over from other donors' samples. The sequenced sample was T cells isolated from PBMCs. V and J are TRBV30 and TRBJ1-6, with 7 bases fitting TRBD1. CDR3 amino acids: CAWSVLWQGVNSPLHF. CDR3 DNA sequence: TGTGCCTGGAGTGTATTATGGCAGGGGGTAAATTCACCCCTCCACTTT.